A selection of T cell receptor beta chains follows, all from one sample in a study of technical replicates of blood from several donors. The assay was immunoSEQ multiplex PCR, and TCRdb's table has in-frame clones only and misses some. Found here are around 76,000 clones, 95% to 99% of them singletons; the top ten hold 0.2% to 0.25%. Sequenced sample: T cells isolated from PBMCs. These receptors were obtained from a human donor in good health. Each CDR3 is given with its conserved first and last residue. The D gene is left open where the match is weak. Only some rows state a clone size, as once, few, many or a class for expanded clones.

d_call,v_call,clone_size,j_call,cdr3_length,cdr3_nt,cdr3_aa
TRBD2,TRBV9,-,TRBJ2-4,14,TGTGCCAGCAGCGTTGGGGGAGGGAGGAACATTCAGTACTTC,CASSVGGGRNIQYF
TRBD1,TRBV5-6,once,TRBJ1-5,15,TGTGCCAGCAGCTTGAAGGACAGGGGGGTTCAGCCCCAGCATTTT,CASSLKDRGVQPQHF
-,TRBV27,-,TRBJ2-7,14,TGTGCCAGCAGTTTACTCGGGAGTCTCTACGAGCAGTACTTC,CASSLLGSLYEQYF
-,TRBV5-1,once,TRBJ2-5,14,TGCGCCAGCAGCATACAAGGGAGCCCGGAGACCCAGTACTTC,CASSIQGSPETQYF
-,TRBV6-5,-,TRBJ1-1,15,TGTGCCAGCAGTCCATCGGGAGGAATTGACACTGAAGCTTTCTTT,CASSPSGGIDTEAFF
-,TRBV11-3,-,TRBJ2-7,13,TGTGCCAGCAGCTCCCGAGGCACCTACGAGCAGTACTTC,CASSSRGTYEQYF
-,TRBV11-3,-,TRBJ2-1,15,TGTGCCAGCAGCCCTAATCCGGGGTACTACAATGAGCAGTTCTTC,CASSPNPGYYNEQFF
-,TRBV19,-,TRBJ2-5,17,TGTGCCAGTAGTATAGGGGCGGGCCCTAAAAACCAAGAGACCCAGTACTTC,CASSIGAGPKNQETQYF
TRBD1,TRBV23-1,-,TRBJ1-5,12,TGCGCCAGCTCGGACAGGAATCAGCCCCAGCATTTT,CASSDRNQPQHF
-,TRBV27,-,TRBJ2-1,14,TGTGCCAGCAGTTTACTCCTAGTGGGCAATGAGCAGTTCTTC,CASSLLLVGNEQFF
-,TRBV6-6,once,TRBJ1-1,12,TGTGCCAGCAGCCTTGACAGCCCTGAGGCTTTCTTT,CASSLDSPEAFF
TRBD1,TRBV7-9,-,TRBJ2-5,14,TGTGCCAGCAGCTCCGACAGGGTGAAAGTGACCCAGTACTTC,CASSSDRVKVTQYF
TRBD1,TRBV30,-,TRBJ1-1,16,TGTGCCTGGAGTCAAAGTTTTAGGACAGGGGAAACTGAAGCTTTCTTT,CAWSQSFRTGETEAFF
TRBD2,TRBV7-8,-,TRBJ2-3,17,TGTGCCAGCAGCTATGGGACTAGCGGGAGAAGCACAGATACGCAGTATTTT,CASSYGTSGRSTDTQYF
-,TRBV9,-,TRBJ1-1,16,TGTGCCAGCAGCGTCGGCCTCAGGGGAGGGATTACTGAAGCTTTCTTT,CASSVGLRGGITEAFF